Here is one T cell receptor beta chain with its context. This record belongs to a study of blood T cell repertoires in COVID-19. V dropped 1 base and J dropped 5; count of bases not matched to a gene: 8. Germline-derived CDR1 and CDR2 are LGHNT and FRNRAP. The CDR3 spans 17 residues. Sequenced by immunoSEQ multiplex PCR; TCRdb stores in-frame clones only, minus some. The sample carries a few hundred thousand clones, 89% recorded once. Sequencing was performed on peripheral blood. The chain combines TRBV12-5 with TRBJ2-2; 9 bases are shared with TRBD1. This clonotype originated in a man aged 18-30 years who had recovered from COVID-19. The CDR3 protein is CASGLAGTGIWTGELFF. The CDR3, as DNA: TGTGCTAGTGGTTTGGCAGGGACAGGGATTTGGACCGGGGAGCTGTTTTTT.